This TCR beta chain comes out of a study of memory CD4+ T cells and cytomegalovirus serostatus. Overall study results and limits: Each of 67 CMV-associated TCRbeta sequences occurred in one to five individuals.

This CDR3 has 18 amino acids. The V gene end was trimmed by 5 bases and the J gene end by 8 bases; junction bases not matched to a gene: 14. CDR1 SGHVS and CDR2 FQNEAQ come from the germline V gene. The sort gate was single viable CD3+CD4+CD8-CD45RO+ cells for memory CD4+ T cells. Note on this clone: What it recognizes is unknown.

Generated by immunoSEQ multiplex PCR, the TCRdb table keeps only in-frame clones and is missing some. This table holds under 80,000 clones, about 73% found once. The sequence was obtained from an adult in good health and CMV-seropositive. Sequencing input: memory CD4+ T cells from blood. The chain combines TRBV7-8 with TRBJ2-2, with 13 bases fitting TRBD2. CDR3 sequence (DNA): TGTGCCAGCAGCCTCGACACGGGACTAGCGGGACTCACTGGGGAGCTGTTTTTT. This codes for CASSLDTGLAGLTGELFF.